This T cell receptor (beta chain) was documented in a study of neurological immune-mediated disorders. The cDNA came from 5'RACE, which used 10-nucleotide random UMIs. TCRdb reprocessed the 5' RACE reads with MiXCR, giving one entry per CDR3 protein. The data show roughly 75,000 distinct CDR3 sequences, roughly an eighth seen once. Trimming stripped 4 bases from V and 4 bases from J, with 13 bases between. Per germline, CDR1 SNHLY and CDR2 FYNNEI. The CDR3 is 14 residues long. This clonotype was seen repeatedly, ten times or more. Its cognate antigen is unknown. General study findings and limits: The level of TCR clonal expansion was highest in patients with HTLV-1-associated myelopathy and lowest in multiple sclerosis, where it fell below the level seen in healthy controls.

Time point defined: longitudinal time-point 1 (baseline). A total of 2 million PBMCs stored at -80 degrees C provided the unsorted libraries. The chain combines TRBV2 with TRBJ1-2, with a tentative D call TRBD1 (5 bases). Sequenced sample: PBMCs. This clonotype was obtained from a female donor with HTLV-1-associated myelopathy (HAM/TSP). The CDR3 here is CASSVDISAYGYTF. CDR3 DNA sequence: TGTGCCAGCAGTGTGGACATTTCGGCCTATGGCTACACCTTC.